These 28 T cell receptor beta chains were sequenced from one sample in a study of T-cell reconstitution after alpha-beta-depleted transplantation in children. Unique molecular identifiers were built into the TCRbeta library. TCRdb reprocessed the PCR reads via MiXCR and lists one record per CDR3 protein. In the table there are 200,000 to 250,000 distinct CDR3 sequences, 20% to 30% of which are singletons. Sequences were derived from PBMCs, sampled before TCRalphabeta/CD19-depleted stem cell transplant. Every receptor here comes from a girl aged 2-10 years with Fanconi anemia, due to receive a stem cell transplant.

The rearrangement links TRBV5-1 to TRBJ2-7; the D is unclear. Deletions cut 0 bases from V and 5 bases from J, with 6 bases between. This CDR3 comprises 12 residues. Germline loops: CDR1 SGHRS, CDR2 YFSETQ. This chain's CDR3 is CASSLEAHEQYF. CDR3 coding DNA: TGCGCCAGCAGCTTGGAGGCCCACGAGCAGTACTTC. Based on the CDR3 plus reference TRBV5-1 and TRBJ2-7, the full variable domain is KAGVTQTPRYLIKTRGQQVTLSCSPISGHRSVSWYQQTPGQGLQFLFEYFSETQRNKGNFPGRFSGRQFSNSRSEMNVSTLELGDSALYLCASSLEAHEQYFGPGTRLTVT.

This clonotype was recorded at least ten times. The chain links TRBV9 to TRBJ2-1; either TRBD1 or TRBD2 may supply D (6 bases each). This CDR3 has 17 amino acids. Looked up from germline, CDR1 is SGDLS and CDR2 is YYNGEE. V was pared by 2 bases and J by 6 bases, with 21 bases between. This chain's CDR3 is CASSVSLGGGGLNEQFF. The CDR3 DNA follows: TGTGCCAGCAGCGTCAGTCTTGGGGGTGGGGGGCTCAATGAGCAGTTCTTC.

In DNA, the CDR3 is TGTGCCAGCTCGGGACTAGGTTCCCATGAGCAGTTCTTC. This gives the protein CASSGLGSHEQFF. This sequence joins TRBV28 and TRBJ2-1, with 8 positions matching TRBD2. Germline lookup yields CDR1 MDHEN and CDR2 SYDVKM. The CDR3 consists of 13 residues. Trimming cost V 8 bases and J 8 bases; bases outside gene matches: 8.

The chain recombines TRBV15 with TRBJ2-2, with a tentative D call TRBD1 (6 bases). Germline V gives CDR1 LNHNV, CDR2 YYDKDF (reference sequence). V lost 1 base to trimming and J lost 7 bases, with 22 bases between them. This CDR3 comprises 18 residues. CDR3 protein: CATSRGEFVGTGNGELFF. As DNA, the CDR3 is TGTGCCACCAGCAGAGGTGAATTCGTTGGAACAGGGAACGGGGAGCTGTTTTTT.

The chain links TRBV28 to TRBJ2-1, with TRBD2 matching over 8 bases. The junction had 9 bases not matched to a gene; V was cut back by 10 bases and J by 1 base. This CDR3 is 15 amino acids long. Germline loops: CDR1 MDHEN, CDR2 SYDVKM. CDR3 nucleotides: TGTGCCACCCTCGGGAGGGTGGGATCCTACAATGAGCAGTTCTTC. Amino acids: CATLGRVGSYNEQFF.

The gene calls are TRBV18 and TRBJ2-1; 11 nucleotides agree with TRBD2. CDR1 is KGHSH, CDR2 LQKENI, per germline. J was trimmed by 5 bases and V by 4 bases; bases with no gene match: 1. The CDR3 loop spans 14 amino acids. The CDR3 DNA is TGTGCCAGCTCACTGACTAGCGGGGACAATGAGCAGTTCTTC. Residues: CASSLTSGDNEQFF.

This clonotype was observed many times. V and J are TRBV28 and TRBJ2-7; the match to TRBD2 covers 8 bases. CDR3 length equals 14 residues. Germline V gives CDR1 MDHEN, CDR2 SYDVKM. Trimming at V came to 5 bases and at J to 3 bases, leaving 6 bases not matched to a gene. The CDR3 region is CASSGSGRFYEQYF. The CDR3 DNA sequence: TGTGCCAGCAGTGGCAGCGGGAGATTCTACGAGCAGTACTTC.

Many counts were recorded for this clonotype. V gene TRBV20-1 combines with J gene TRBJ2-7, with 9 bases that match TRBD2. J was trimmed by 2 bases and V by 4 bases; bases with no gene match: 15. The V gene's germline CDR1 is DFQATT and CDR2 SNEGSKA (reference sequence). This CDR3 has 17 residues. The CDR3: CSAKGRGGSIDPYEQYF. The DNA of the CDR3 is TGCAGTGCTAAAGGGCGGGGGGGGAGCATAGATCCCTACGAGCAGTACTTC.

The V gene is TRBV20-1, the J gene TRBJ2-7; tentatively, D is TRBD2 (7 bases). Trimming left V 1 base short and J 0 bases short, with 10 bases between. Looked up from germline, CDR1 is DFQATT and CDR2 is SNEGSKA (reference sequence). The CDR3 consists of 14 residues. The CDR3 sequence is CSARGGGGSYEQYF. The CDR3 DNA reads TGCAGTGCTAGAGGGGGAGGGGGCTCCTACGAGCAGTACTTC.

V usage is TRBV5-1 and J usage is TRBJ1-2; perhaps TRBD1 as D (5 bases). Germline CDR1 and CDR2: SGHRS and YFSETQ. V was pared by 5 bases and J by 6 bases, with 14 bases between. CDR3 size: 13 residues. The DNA of the CDR3 is TGCGCCAGCAGTTACCAGGGCGGGGATGGCTACACCTTC. It translates to CASSYQGGDGYTF.

The table lists this clonotype with a few counts. This chain links TRBV2 with TRBJ2-3; D might be TRBD1 (5 bases). Trimming left V 5 bases short and J 0 bases short, with 18 bases between. The CDR3 loop spans 17 amino acids. Germline loops: CDR1 SNHLY, CDR2 FYNNEI. The CDR3 loop reads CASSKGRMGRSTDTQYF. For the CDR3, the DNA is TGTGCCAGCAGTAAAGGCCGGATGGGGCGGAGCACAGATACGCAGTATTTT.

The chain links TRBV20-1 to TRBJ2-7, with TRBD2 matching 9 bases. The CDR3 totals 15 residues. Losses at the gene ends were 3 bases for V and 5 bases for J; bases not matched to a gene: 11. Germline CDR1 reads DFQATT; CDR2 reads SNEGSKA (reference sequence). CDR3 bases: TGCAGTGCTAGGGTAATAGCGGGGGCTACGAACGAGCAGTACTTC. Residues: CSARVIAGATNEQYF.

The sample holds many counts of this clonotype. The chain is built from TRBV24-1 and TRBJ2-1; 7 bases align to TRBD1. CDR3 size: 12 residues. After removal of 4 bases from V and 7 bases from J, the junction contained 0 bases not matched to a gene. Germline CDR1 and CDR2: KGHDR and SFDVKD. The CDR3 is CATSEDRNEQFF. CDR3 in DNA: TGTGCCACCAGTGAGGACAGGAATGAGCAGTTCTTC.

This clonotype was counted ten times or more. This chain connects TRBV5-4 to TRBJ2-5; D gene ambiguous. The germline gives CDR1 SGHNT, CDR2 YYREEE (reference sequence). Trimming took 5 bases from V and 3 from J, leaving 11 bases between them. The CDR3 is 13 amino acids. As DNA, the CDR3 is TGTGCCAGCAGGAGCAATGGGGAAGAGACCCAGTACTTC. Protein product: CASRSNGEETQYF. Together with reference TRBV5-4 and TRBJ2-5, the CDR3 gives the full variable domain: ETGVTQSPTHLIKTRGQQVTLRCSSQSGHNTVSWYQQALGQGPQFIFQYYREEENGRGNFPPRFSGLQFPNYSSELNVNALELDDSALYLCASRSNGEETQYFGPGTRLLVL.

The chain joins TRBV11-1 to TRBJ2-1; 8 nucleotides align to TRBD1. J was trimmed by 6 bases and V by 1 base; bases with no gene match: 17. The CDR3 is 19 residues long. Germline V gene data show CDR1 as SGHAT and CDR2 as FQDESV (reference sequence). CDR3 sequence: CASSLGEGGGQGLVNEQFF. The CDR3 DNA follows: TGTGCCAGCAGCTTAGGAGAGGGCGGTGGACAGGGCCTTGTCAATGAGCAGTTCTTC.

This clonotype was picked up many times. The chain links TRBV12-3 or TRBV12-4 to TRBJ1-4; a possible D gene is TRBD1 (6 bases). V shed 5 bases and J shed 0 bases, with 10 bases lying between them. The CDR3 contains 15 residues. CDR3 DNA sequence: TGTGCCAGCAGTACCACAGGGTCAACTAATGAAAAACTGTTTTTT. Its protein product is CASSTTGSTNEKLFF.

This clonotype has more than one count but fewer than ten. The CDR3 nucleotides are TGTGCCAGCAGTGATATTCGAAAAGGAGGGCCGAGGCAGGGGGACTACGAGCAGTACTTC. Protein: CASSDIRKGGPRQGDYEQYF. The V gene is TRBV25-1, the J gene TRBJ2-7; D is perhaps TRBD1 (7 bases). The V gene lost 3 bases and the J gene lost 3 bases, with 30 bases spanning the gap. There are 20 residues in the CDR3. The germline V gene encodes CDR1 MGHDK and CDR2 SYGVNS.

This chain joins TRBV29-1 and TRBJ2-5; 9 nucleotides align to TRBD1. The CDR3 is 14 amino acids. Germline V CDR1 and CDR2: SQVTM, ANQGSEA. The V and J ends lost 5 bases and 5 bases, in that order; junction bases with no gene match: 9. CDR3 coding DNA: TGCAGCGTTAGGGGGGGACAGGGAATGGAGACCCAGTACTTC. Its protein product is CSVRGGQGMETQYF.

The J gene is TRBJ2-1, the V gene TRBV20-1; tentative D call: TRBD2 (6 bases). The CDR3 contains 15 residues. The germline gives CDR1 DFQATT, CDR2 SNEGSKA (reference sequence). Trimming removed 6 bases at V and 0 bases at J, with 15 bases between. The CDR3 loop is CSAPRLSGSYNEQFF. In DNA, the CDR3 is TGCAGTGCCCCACGACTTAGCGGCTCCTACAATGAGCAGTTCTTC.

This clonotype was counted a few times. The gene calls are TRBV24-1 and TRBJ2-3, with TRBD1 matching over 12 bases. J gave up 1 base and V 2 bases, and 6 bases lay outside the gene matches. The CDR3 spans 18 residues. Germline V lookup: CDR1 KGHDR, CDR2 SFDVKD. The CDR3 DNA reads as TGTGCCACCAGTGATTGGGACAGGGGGCCCCTCGGCACAGATACGCAGTATTTT. Translation: CATSDWDRGPLGTDTQYF.

J is TRBJ2-3 and V is TRBV5-1, with 9 bases lining up with TRBD1. The CDR3 length is 14 residues. With V trimmed by 3 bases and J by 5 bases, 4 bases remained unmatched. CDR1 SGHRS and CDR2 YFSETQ come from the germline V gene. The CDR3 loop reads CASSSGQGQDTQYF. The CDR3 DNA sequence: TGCGCCAGCAGCTCGGGACAGGGACAAGATACGCAGTATTTT.

The CDR3 loop is CASSPGISTDTQYF. As DNA, the CDR3 is TGTGCCAGCAGCCCCGGGATTAGCACAGATACGCAGTATTTT. This chain joins TRBV6-1 and TRBJ2-3; possible D gene TRBD2, 5 bases. Germline V lookup: CDR1 MNHNS, CDR2 SASEGT. V was shortened by 6 bases and J by 0 bases, with 10 bases between the two germline ends. CDR3 length: 14 residues.

This clonotype was found many times. This rearrangement joins TRBV7-3 to TRBJ2-1; TRBD2 matches at 10 bases. With 0 bases clipped from V and 2 bases from J, the junction kept 4 bases outside the gene matches. Germline V gene data show CDR1 as SGHTA and CDR2 as FQGTGA. The CDR3 spans 17 residues. CDR3 in amino acids: CASSLTGGTSAYNEQFF. As DNA, the CDR3 is TGTGCCAGCAGCTTAACCGGCGGGACTAGCGCCTACAATGAGCAGTTCTTC.

The table lists this clonotype with a few counts. The chain combines TRBV20-1 with TRBJ2-7; the match to TRBD1 covers 9 bases. The junction had 12 bases not matched to a gene; V was cut back by 3 bases and J by 6 bases. Germline values: CDR1 DFQATT, CDR2 SNEGSKA (reference sequence). This CDR3 region has 15 residues. Here the CDR3 DNA reads TGCAGTGCTAGTCTCCTTCCAGGACAGGGGTTCGAGCAGTACTTC. Translation gives CSASLLPGQGFEQYF.

This clonotype was seen many times. The rearrangement uses TRBV20-1 and TRBJ2-3; no firm D call. Germline V gene lookup returns CDR1 DFQATT and CDR2 SNEGSKA (reference sequence). V was shortened by 6 bases and J by 3 bases, with 13 bases between the two germline ends. CDR3 length: 13 residues. The CDR3 sequence is CSAPPLSTDTQYF. The CDR3 coding sequence is TGCAGTGCCCCACCACTCTCTACAGATACGCAGTATTTT.

There are a few counts of this clonotype. The chain combines TRBV20-1 with TRBJ1-2; tentatively, D is TRBD1 (5 bases). V lost 6 bases and J lost 0, with 11 bases in between. This CDR3 spans 13 amino acids. CDR1 is DFQATT and CDR2 is SNEGSKA in the germline V gene (reference sequence). The CDR3 DNA is TGCAGTGCCACGAGGGACGCTAACTATGGCTACACCTTC. This codes for CSATRDANYGYTF.

This clonotype was recorded many times. The gene calls are TRBV6-1 and TRBJ2-6; 12 nucleotides match TRBD1. The CDR3 consists of 17 residues. V trimming: 4 bases; J trimming: 2 bases; junction bases outside the gene matches: 3. Germline V gene data show CDR1 as MNHNS and CDR2 as SASEGT. CDR3 protein: CASSVRDRGPGANVLTF. CDR3 DNA sequence: TGTGCCAGCAGTGTCCGGGACAGGGGGCCTGGGGCCAACGTCCTGACTTTC.

This clonotype appeared many times. V gene TRBV7-9 combines with J gene TRBJ2-7; 10 bases agree with TRBD2. The CDR3 spans 15 residues. Germline loops: CDR1 SEHNR, CDR2 FQNEAQ (reference sequence). Trimming cost V 4 bases and J 4 bases; bases outside gene matches: 7. CDR3 bases: TGTGCCAGCAGCTCTAGCGGGAGAATCCGATACGAGCAGTACTTC. It encodes CASSSSGRIRYEQYF. The variable domain in full, with the rest retrieved from reference TRBV7-9 and TRBJ2-7, is DTGVSQNPRHKITKRGQNVTFRCDPISEHNRLYWYRQTLGQGPEFLTYFQNEAQLEKSRLLSDRFSAERPKGSFSTLEIQRTEQGDSAMYLCASSSSGRIRYEQYFGPGTRLTVT.